This TCR beta chain was retrieved from a study of cytomegalovirus exposure and HLA in healthy donors. Whole-study results and caveats: When analyzed later, the rates of TCR association showed variation by HLA locus, with DRB1 the most and HLA-C the fewest. The authors listed 180 or so TCR beta chains as cytomegalovirus-associated.

With regard to this clone: Its antigen is currently unknown.

The PCR contained 60 Vbeta and 13 Jbeta primers. Original processing methods: A later analysis counted approximately 80 million unique TCR beta chains, around 10 million shared. Profiled with immunoSEQ multiplex PCR; TCRdb holds only in-frame clones, not every one. The V and J calls and clone size were taken over from that table, and D and trimming were inferred from the DNA. The sample lists around 130,000 clones, about 80% occurring once. CDR1 and CDR2 (germline): SEHNR, FQNEAQ (reference sequence). The CDR3 spans 16 residues. V was pared by 5 bases and J by 0 bases, with 16 bases between. This receptor was identified in a girl aged 2 to 9 in good health and CMV-seronegative. The specimen was PBMCs. The rearrangement joins TRBV7-9 to TRBJ2-5; tentative D call: TRBD2 (6 bases). CDR3 amino acids: CASSPRDSLYQETQYF. The CDR3 DNA reads as TGTGCCAGCAGCCCCCGGGACTCCCTCTACCAAGAGACCCAGTACTTC.